The T cell receptor beta chain under discussion was sequenced for a study of T cells in localized non-small cell lung cancer. Broader study findings: In adjacent lung appeared a median around 54 of the top 100 tumor clones. Uninvolved adjacent lung had the highest recorded T cell clonality, with tumor below it.

TCRdb's copy holds only in-frame clones and misses some; the assay was immunoSEQ multiplex PCR. Of around 91,000 clones listed, roughly 86% are singletons. On this clone itself: No antigen is known for it.

Unmatched junction bases numbered 7, after V lost 5 bases and J lost 6 bases. Germline V gives CDR1 SGHVS, CDR2 FQNEAQ. The CDR3 spans 15 residues. Sequenced here: peripheral blood, sampled before any cancer treatment. This rearrangement joins TRBV7-8 to TRBJ2-3; 11 nucleotides match TRBD1. The sequence was obtained from a man aged 35 to 69 with stage I squamous cell lung carcinoma. CDR3 sequence reads: CASSPRTGGFDTQYF. CDR3 DNA: TGTGCCAGCAGCCCACGGACAGGGGGCTTTGATACGCAGTATTTT. Full variable domain (missing parts from reference TRBV7-8 and TRBJ2-3): GAGVSQSPRYKVAKRGQDVALRCDPISGHVSLFWYQQALGQGPEFLTYFQNEAQLDKSGLPSDRFFAERPEGSVSTLKIQRTQQEDSAVYLCASSPRTGGFDTQYFGPGTRLTVL.